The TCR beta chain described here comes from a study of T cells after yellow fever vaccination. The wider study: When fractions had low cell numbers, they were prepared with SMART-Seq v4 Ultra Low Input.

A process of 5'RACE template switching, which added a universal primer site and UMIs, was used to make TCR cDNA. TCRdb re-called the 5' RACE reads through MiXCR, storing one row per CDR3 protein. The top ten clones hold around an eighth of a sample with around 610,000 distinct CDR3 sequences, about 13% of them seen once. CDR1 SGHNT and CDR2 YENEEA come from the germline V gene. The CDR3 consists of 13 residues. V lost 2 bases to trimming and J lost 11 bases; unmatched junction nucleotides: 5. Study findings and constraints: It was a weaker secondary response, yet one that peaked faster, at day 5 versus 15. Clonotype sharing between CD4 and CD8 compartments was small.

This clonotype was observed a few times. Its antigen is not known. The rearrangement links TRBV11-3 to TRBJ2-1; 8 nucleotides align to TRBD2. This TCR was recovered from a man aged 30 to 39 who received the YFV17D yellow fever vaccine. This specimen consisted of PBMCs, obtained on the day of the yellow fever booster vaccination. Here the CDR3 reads CASSLTGGRKQFF. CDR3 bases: TGTGCCAGCAGCTTAACTGGCGGGAGGAAGCAGTTCTTC.